A single sample gave rise to the 20 T cell receptor beta chains below, sequenced in a study of cytomegalovirus exposure and HLA in healthy donors. A multiplex PCR was run with 60 Vbeta primers and 13 Jbeta primers. Assay: immunoSEQ multiplex PCR; the TCRdb copy retains only in-frame clones and omits some. There are over 150,000 clones in the sample; around 75% occur only once, and about 3% lies in the top ten. The sequenced material came from PBMCs. The origin of the receptors is a male donor in good health and CMV-seronegative.

This chain connects TRBV6-5 to TRBJ1-3; D not resolved. V was cut by 5 bases and J by 4 bases, with 6 bases left in between. The CDR3 extends over 12 amino acids. Germline loops: CDR1 MNHEY, CDR2 SVGAGI. The CDR3 nucleotides read TGTGCCAGCAGTGAGCGAGGAAACACCATATATTTT. Translation: CASSERGNTIYF.

The chain has TRBV30 and TRBJ2-1; no clear D. Germline assignment: CDR1 GTSNPN and CDR2 SVGIG (reference sequence). The CDR3 consists of 12 residues. Between the trimmed V and J ends, which lost 1 base and 4 bases, there was a span of 5 bases. For the CDR3, the DNA is TGTGCCTGGAGTGCAGAATACAATGAGCAGTTCTTC. It translates to CAWSAEYNEQFF.

To note about this clone: At the DNA level, this CDR3 is encoded by other sequences in the same sample as well. The rearrangement links TRBV2 to TRBJ1-2; a possible D gene is TRBD1 (6 bases). From germline, CDR1 is SNHLY and CDR2 FYNNEI. V dropped 8 bases and J dropped 0 bases, with 13 bases sitting between them. The CDR3 is 14 residues long. The CDR3 protein is CASSGQGPNYGYTF. The CDR3 DNA is TGTGCCAGCTCGGGACAAGGGCCTAACTATGGCTACACCTTC.

This clone was observed once. The J gene is TRBJ1-3, the V gene TRBV6-5; D gene ambiguous. Trimming took 0 bases from V and 1 from J, leaving 7 bases between them. Germline-derived CDR1 and CDR2 are MNHEY and SVGAGI. The CDR3 sequence is 15 residues long. The DNA for the CDR3 is TGTGCCAGCAGTTACTCGGCAATTTCTGGAAACACCATATATTTT. Residues: CASSYSAISGNTIYF.

In its sample, this clone was seen a few times. This chain joins TRBV30 and TRBJ2-7, with 11 bases fitting TRBD2. CDR1 is GTSNPN, CDR2 SVGIG, per germline (reference sequence). This CDR3 region has 13 residues. The J segment lost 7 bases and the V segment lost 3 bases, leaving 5 bases of the junction unmatched. For the CDR3, the DNA is TGTGCCTGGAGATTAGCGGGAGGGCCGGAGCAGTACTTC. Protein: CAWRLAGGPEQYF.

This clone was detected a few times. The rearrangement links TRBV5-6 to TRBJ1-1; no clear D gene. V was pared by 5 bases and J by 0 bases, with 5 bases between. This CDR3 is built from 12 residues. CDR1 and CDR2 (germline): SGHDT, YYEEEE. This CDR3 is CASSEVNTEAFF. The CDR3 DNA reads as TGTGCCAGCAGTGAGGTGAACACTGAAGCTTTCTTT.

This clone was observed a few times. The rearrangement joins TRBV7-3 to TRBJ2-1; 11 positions match TRBD1. V shed 4 bases and J 8 bases; nucleotides not matched to a gene: 7. Looked up from germline, CDR1 is SGHTA and CDR2 is FQGTGA. CDR3 length equals 15 residues. The CDR3 here is CASSYGTGGLYEQFF. For the CDR3, the DNA is TGTGCCAGCAGCTACGGGACAGGGGGACTCTATGAGCAGTTCTTC.

This clone occurred a few times. The gene calls are TRBV5-1 and TRBJ2-1, with 10 bases aligning to TRBD2. Germline CDR1 and CDR2: SGHRS and YFSETQ. The J segment lost 4 bases and the V segment lost 3 bases, leaving 4 bases of the junction unmatched. The CDR3 sequence is 15 residues long. CDR3: CASSSSGSTYNEQFF. The CDR3 DNA sequence: TGCGCCAGCAGCTCTAGCGGGAGTACATACAATGAGCAGTTCTTC.

The V and J genes are TRBV6-5 and TRBJ2-7, with 9 bases identical to TRBD1. The CDR3 loop spans 15 amino acids. The V gene end was trimmed by 1 base and the J gene end by 2 bases; junction bases not matched to a gene: 3. CDR1 is MNHEY and CDR2 is SVGAGI in the germline V gene. CDR3: CASSYLDRGTYEQYF. The CDR3 DNA reads as TGTGCCAGCAGTTACTTGGACAGGGGCACCTACGAGCAGTACTTC.

This chain connects TRBV5-1 to TRBJ2-7; 7 bases fit TRBD1. CDR3 length equals 14 residues. V shed 4 bases and J 1 base; nucleotides not matched to a gene: 5. CDR1 is SGHRS and CDR2 is YFSETQ in the germline V gene. CDR3 protein: CASSIGTASYEQYF. The CDR3 DNA reads as TGCGCCAGCAGCATAGGGACAGCGTCCTACGAGCAGTACTTC. Variable domain in full (rest from reference TRBV5-1 and TRBJ2-7): KAGVTQTPRYLIKTRGQQVTLSCSPISGHRSVSWYQQTPGQGLQFLFEYFSETQRNKGNFPGRFSGRQFSNSRSEMNVSTLELGDSALYLCASSIGTASYEQYFGPGTRLTVT.

This clone occurred a few times. The chain joins TRBV30 to TRBJ1-2, with TRBD1 identical over 7 bases. CDR3 length equals 10 residues. The V gene's germline CDR1 is GTSNPN and CDR2 SVGIG (reference sequence). V lost 7 bases and J lost 8; bases outside the gene matches: 4. CDR3 loop: CAFQQGGYTF. Written as DNA, the CDR3 is TGTGCCTTCCAACAGGGGGGCTACACCTTC.

On this clone itself: The junction departs from the called germline gene at one end, perhaps through a read error. The V call is TRBV7-9, the J call TRBJ1-5; D might be TRBD1 (5 bases). Per the germline V gene, CDR1 is SEHNR and CDR2 is FQNEAQ (reference sequence). This CDR3 has 16 residues. The DNA for the CDR3 is TGTTCCAGCAGCTTTGGGGGGTATACTGGCAATCAGCCCCAGCATTTT. Its protein product is CSSSFGGYTGNQPQHF.

V and J are TRBV6-1 and TRBJ2-3; D possibly corresponds to TRBD2 (5 bases). Germline V gene data show CDR1 as MNHNS and CDR2 as SASEGT. This CDR3 is built from 15 residues. V was trimmed by 7 bases and J by 0 bases, leaving 14 bases between them. The CDR3 is CASTQGLMSTDTQYF. CDR3 bases: TGTGCCAGCACCCAAGGACTGATGAGCACAGATACGCAGTATTTT.

This clone appeared a few times. The chain employs TRBV25-1 and TRBJ2-1; TRBD1 aligns across 9 bases. The CDR3 is 18 amino acids. V gave up 4 bases and J gave up 2 bases; unmatched junction bases: 12. In germline, CDR1 is MGHDK, CDR2 SYGVNS. CDR3 coding DNA: TGTGCCAGCAGTGGATACCCCCTGGGACAGGGAACCTACAATGAGCAGTTCTTC. Its protein is CASSGYPLGQGTYNEQFF.

The table lists this clone with a few counts. The rearrangement links TRBV19 to TRBJ2-1, with D uncertain. The CDR3 runs to 12 residues. The germline gives CDR1 LNHDA, CDR2 SQIVND (reference sequence). The germline V and J ends were trimmed by 6 bases and 5 bases, with 8 bases remaining between them. This CDR3 is CASSRFNNEQFF. The CDR3, as DNA: TGTGCCAGTAGCAGATTCAACAATGAGCAGTTCTTC.

The chain couples TRBV19 to TRBJ2-7; 9 nucleotides match TRBD2. This CDR3 has 14 amino acids. Per germline, CDR1 LNHDA and CDR2 SQIVND (reference sequence). Trimming took 2 bases from V and 4 from J; bases not matched to a gene: 3. The chain's CDR3 is CASSIIAGEYEQYF. DNA for the CDR3: TGTGCCAGTAGTATAATAGCGGGAGAATACGAGCAGTACTTC.

The sample holds a few counts of this clone. The CDR3 DNA follows: TGTGCCAGCAGTGAATACGACGGACAGGGATGGGGCTACACCTTC. Translated: CASSEYDGQGWGYTF. The chain employs TRBV25-1 and TRBJ1-2; 8 bases fit TRBD1. The CDR3 consists of 15 residues. Trimming removed 0 bases from V and 8 bases from J; junction bases left unmatched: 8. From germline, CDR1 is MGHDK and CDR2 SYGVNS.

A single count supports this clone. CDR3 coding DNA: TGTGTTTCCGGAGCGGGAGGGTATGAGCAGTTCTTC. This gives the protein CVSGAGGYEQFF. The chain has TRBV28 and TRBJ2-1; TRBD2 matches at 10 bases. Germline values: CDR1 MDHEN, CDR2 SYDVKM. The CDR3 covers 12 residues.

This rearrangement joins TRBV5-6 to TRBJ1-5; D gene ambiguous. The CDR3 totals 15 residues. V lost 0 bases to trimming and J lost 6 bases, with 13 bases between them. From germline, CDR1 is SGHDT and CDR2 YYEEEE. CDR3 coding DNA: TGTGCCAGCAGCTTGGCCGCGGGGTTGGGTCAGCCCCAGCATTTT. Protein: CASSLAAGLGQPQHF.

This clone was counted a few times. The chain's CDR3 is CASSPERGLAGAYEQFF. Here the CDR3 DNA reads TGTGCCAGCTCACCCGAAAGGGGACTAGCGGGAGCATATGAGCAGTTCTTC. The chain carries TRBV18 and TRBJ2-1, with TRBD2 identical over 14 bases. CDR1 KGHSH and CDR2 LQKENI come from the germline V gene. With 3 bases clipped from V and 8 bases from J, the junction kept 9 bases outside the gene matches. The CDR3 spans 17 residues.